The 30 T cell receptor beta chains given below trace back to one sample, sequenced in a study of blood T cell repertoires in COVID-19. Clones were read by immunoSEQ multiplex PCR, and TCRdb kept only the in-frame ones, dropping some. The table has 50,000 to 65,000 clones, about 90% seen once. Specimen: peripheral blood. These receptors came from a woman aged 55-70 years with active or convalescent COVID-19.

DNA for the CDR3: TGTGCCAGTAGTCTGTACAGGGATAATGAAAAACTGTTTTTT. Translation gives CASSLYRDNEKLFF. The chain couples TRBV19 to TRBJ1-4; the D gene is possibly TRBD1 (6 bases). The CDR3 covers 14 residues. Trimming pared 5 bases from V and 4 bases from J, leaving 11 bases between. Germline values: CDR1 LNHDA, CDR2 SQIVND (reference sequence). The whole variable domain, filled in from reference TRBV19 and TRBJ1-4, reads DGGITQSPKYLFRKEGQNVTLSCEQNLNHDAMYWYRQDPGQGLRLIYYSQIVNDFQKGDIAEGYSVSREKKESFPLTVTSAQKNPTAFYLCASSLYRDNEKLFFGSGTQLSVL.

The chain recombines TRBV7-3 with TRBJ2-7, with a possible D match to TRBD2 (6 bases). Trimming shortened V by 2 bases and J by 6 bases, and 14 bases separated the two germline ends. The CDR3 covers 14 residues. Germline assignment: CDR1 SGHTA and CDR2 FQGTGA. The CDR3 DNA reads as TGTGCCAGCAGCTTAGCGGGACCAGGTTCCGAGCAGTACTTC. It yields the protein CASSLAGPGSEQYF.

This sequence joins TRBV30 and TRBJ1-2; no clear D. The germline gives CDR1 GTSNPN, CDR2 SVGIG (reference sequence). This CDR3 has 14 amino acids. Trimming shortened V by 7 bases and J by 0 bases, and 15 bases separated the two germline ends. CDR3 amino acids: CASTPGGTNYGYTF. The DNA for the CDR3 is TGTGCCTCCACCCCGGGAGGAACTAACTATGGCTACACCTTC.

Only a few counts were recorded for this clone. The rearrangement joins TRBV5-1 to TRBJ1-6; D is possibly TRBD1 (5 bases). CDR1 is SGHRS, CDR2 YFSETQ, per germline. The CDR3 totals 14 residues. V shed 4 bases and J shed 10 bases, with 15 bases lying between them. The DNA of the CDR3 is TGCGCCAGCAGCGCCTTCGGGGGGGAATCACCCCTCCACTTT. Translating it yields CASSAFGGESPLHF. Full variable domain (rest looked up from reference TRBV5-1 and TRBJ1-6): KAGVTQTPRYLIKTRGQQVTLSCSPISGHRSVSWYQQTPGQGLQFLFEYFSETQRNKGNFPGRFSGRQFSNSRSEMNVSTLELGDSALYLCASSAFGGESPLHFGNGTRLTVT.

The chain uses TRBV2 and TRBJ2-2, with TRBD2 matching 7 bases. The CDR3 length is 15 residues. Germline V CDR1 and CDR2: SNHLY, FYNNEI. The V and J ends lost 4 bases and 5 bases, in that order; junction bases with no gene match: 7. CDR3 in DNA: TGTGCCAGCAGTGTTCTGGTGGGGGGGACCGGGGAGCTGTTTTTT. It yields the protein CASSVLVGGTGELFF. The full variable domain, with the rest looked up from reference TRBV2 and TRBJ2-2, is EPEVTQTPSHQVTQMGQEVILRCVPISNHLYFYWYRQILGQKVEFLVSFYNNEISEKSEIFDDQFSVERPDGSNFTLKIRSTKLEDSAMYFCASSVLVGGTGELFFGEGSRLTVL.

The chain combines TRBV18 with TRBJ2-1, with 7 bases that match TRBD2. The CDR3 spans 15 residues. Trimming took 3 bases from V and 0 from J; bases not matched to a gene: 2. CDR1 and CDR2 (germline): KGHSH, LQKENI. This CDR3 reads CASSPRDYSYNEQFF. CDR3 DNA: TGTGCCAGCTCACCCCGGGACTACTCCTACAATGAGCAGTTCTTC. Filled out from reference TRBV18 and TRBJ2-1, the complete variable domain reads NAGVMQNPRHLVRRRGQEARLRCSPMKGHSHVYWYRQLPEEGLKFMVYLQKENIIDESGMPKERFSAEFPKEGPSILRIQQVVRGDSAAYFCASSPRDYSYNEQFFGPGTRLTVL.

The gene calls are TRBV2 and TRBJ2-7, with TRBD1 matching 8 bases. CDR1 is SNHLY, CDR2 FYNNEI, per germline. The CDR3 is made up of 12 amino acids. V trimming: 7 bases; J trimming: 2 bases; junction bases outside the gene matches: 1. The CDR3 DNA sequence: TGTGCCAGCAAACAGGGGGCCTACGAGCAGTACTTC. Protein: CASKQGAYEQYF.

This sequence joins TRBV9 and TRBJ2-7; D not certain. The germline CDR1 and CDR2 sequences are SGDLS and YYNGEE. The CDR3 runs to 14 residues. V lost 0 bases and J lost 3, with 10 bases in between. The CDR3 loop is CASSVGEIRYEQYF. In DNA, the CDR3 is TGTGCCAGCAGCGTAGGCGAGATTCGCTACGAGCAGTACTTC.

This chain's CDR3 is CASSLLAGVHNEQFF. The CDR3, as DNA: TGTGCCAGCAGCCTCCTAGCGGGGGTTCACAATGAGCAGTTCTTC. This chain connects TRBV9 to TRBJ2-1; 10 positions match TRBD2. The V gene's germline CDR1 is SGDLS and CDR2 YYNGEE. The V and J ends lost 4 bases and 5 bases, in that order; junction bases with no gene match: 6. The CDR3 has 15 residues.

The gene calls are TRBV28 and TRBJ2-1; no definite D call. Germline-derived CDR1 and CDR2 are MDHEN and SYDVKM. V lost 3 bases and J lost 6, with 9 bases in between. The CDR3 has 13 residues. The CDR3 DNA reads TGTGCCAGCAGTTTTGTTTCGGGCAATGAGCAGTTCTTC. Translation gives CASSFVSGNEQFF. The whole variable domain, filled in from reference TRBV28 and TRBJ2-1, reads DVKVTQSSRYLVKRTGEKVFLECVQDMDHENMFWYRQDPGLGLRLIYFSYDVKMKEKGDIPEGYSVSREKKERFSLILESASTNQTSMYLCASSFVSGNEQFFGPGTRLTVL.

This chain connects TRBV2 to TRBJ2-3, with 15 bases identical to TRBD2. The V and J ends lost 7 bases and 5 bases, in that order; junction bases with no gene match: 7. This CDR3 comprises 16 residues. Germline V gene sequence: CDR1 SNHLY, CDR2 FYNNEI. For the CDR3, the DNA is TGTGCCAGCACCTATGGGACTAGCGGGGGGTTAGATACGCAGTATTTT. Residues: CASTYGTSGGLDTQYF.

This chain joins TRBV10-3 and TRBJ1-4; a possible D gene is TRBD1 (5 bases). Germline CDR1 ENHRY, CDR2 SYGVKD. This CDR3 has 13 amino acids. V was clipped by 6 bases and J by 8 bases, with 13 bases between them. CDR3 bases: TGTGCCATCAGCCGGACACCGGTAGAAAAACTGTTTTTT. This codes for CAISRTPVEKLFF.

Here the CDR3 reads CASSFVADSYNEQFF. The DNA for the CDR3 is TGTGCCAGCAGCTTTGTAGCGGACTCCTACAATGAGCAGTTCTTC. The chain combines TRBV7-3 with TRBJ2-1; tentative D call: TRBD2 (6 bases). Germline V gene data show CDR1 as SGHTA and CDR2 as FQGTGA. This CDR3 has 15 residues. The V and J ends lost 3 bases and 0 bases respectively, with 9 bases between them.

This chain uses TRBV19 with TRBJ1-1; weak D call: TRBD1 (6 bases). The germline V gene has CDR1 LNHDA and CDR2 SQIVND (reference sequence). V lost 1 base and J lost 5, with 11 bases in between. CDR3 length: 14 residues. The CDR3 reads CASSIVQGSTEAFF. CDR3 nucleotide sequence: TGTGCCAGTAGTATAGTGCAGGGGAGTACTGAAGCTTTCTTT.

This clone occurred once. This sequence joins TRBV6-5 and TRBJ1-5; D gene unclear. V lost 0 bases and J lost 4, with 10 bases in between. Germline V CDR1 and CDR2: MNHEY, SVGAGI. The CDR3 covers 15 residues. The CDR3 sequence is CASSYSAGGNQPQHF. In nucleotides, the CDR3 is TGTGCCAGCAGTTACTCAGCTGGAGGAAATCAGCCCCAGCATTTT.

The chain has TRBV9 and TRBJ2-3, with TRBD2 matching 12 bases. Germline lookup yields CDR1 SGDLS and CDR2 YYNGEE. After removal of 2 bases from V and 5 bases from J, the junction contained 6 bases not matched to a gene. This CDR3 has 16 amino acids. The CDR3 loop is CASSVTSGSGGDTQYF. In DNA, the CDR3 is TGTGCCAGCAGCGTGACTAGCGGGAGCGGGGGAGATACGCAGTATTTT.

V and J are TRBV28 and TRBJ2-7; unclear D gene. The germline V gene encodes CDR1 MDHEN and CDR2 SYDVKM. CDR3 length equals 12 residues. The ends were cut back, 8 bases at V and 2 bases at J, with 10 bases in the middle. The CDR3 sequence is CASPSLTYEQYF. CDR3 coding DNA: TGTGCCAGCCCCTCCTTAACCTACGAGCAGTACTTC.

The V and J genes are TRBV24-1 and TRBJ2-3; 12 nucleotides line up with TRBD2. Germline values: CDR1 KGHDR, CDR2 SFDVKD. V shed 0 bases and J 1 base; nucleotides not matched to a gene: 4. CDR3 length: 18 amino acids. The CDR3 nucleotides read TGTGCCACCAGTGATTTGAAGAGACTAGCGGGGGGCACAGATACGCAGTATTTT. Translation gives CATSDLKRLAGGTDTQYF.

V gene TRBV7-7 combines with J gene TRBJ2-1; 9 bases map to TRBD2. The CDR3 has 16 residues. J gave up 6 bases and V 1 base, and 7 bases lay outside the gene matches. CDR1 SSHAT and CDR2 FNYEAQ come from the germline V gene (reference sequence). Here the CDR3 DNA reads TGTGCCAGCAGCTTAGTGGCTAGCGGGAAAGCCAATGAGCAGTTCTTC. It is translated as CASSLVASGKANEQFF.

The chain recombines TRBV24-1 with TRBJ2-3; 7 positions match TRBD2. This CDR3 is 13 amino acids long. Losses at the gene ends were 4 bases for V and 5 bases for J; bases not matched to a gene: 2. Germline lookup yields CDR1 KGHDR and CDR2 SFDVKD. The DNA for the CDR3 is TGTGCCACCAGTGAAGCGGGAAGAGATACGCAGTATTTT. Translated: CATSEAGRDTQYF.

V gene TRBV28 combines with J gene TRBJ2-7, with D perhaps TRBD1 (6 bases). V lost 3 bases, J lost 1 base, and 10 bases lay in between. Germline V lookup: CDR1 MDHEN, CDR2 SYDVKM. CDR3 length equals 14 residues. The DNA of the CDR3 is TGTGCCAGCAGTTTCCCGGGACAATCCTACGAGCAGTACTTC. Protein: CASSFPGQSYEQYF.

V usage is TRBV18 and J usage is TRBJ1-2; 10 nucleotides match TRBD1. The CDR3 is 14 amino acids. CDR1 KGHSH and CDR2 LQKENI come from the germline V gene. Trimming took 6 bases from V and 3 from J; bases not matched to a gene: 4. As DNA, the CDR3 is TGTGCCAGCTCGCTGGGGACAGGGGACTATGGCTACACCTTC. Translation gives CASSLGTGDYGYTF.

This sequence joins TRBV18 and TRBJ1-1; D may be TRBD1 (6 bases). This CDR3 is built from 13 residues. The germline V gene has CDR1 KGHSH and CDR2 LQKENI. Trimming cost V 3 bases and J 6 bases, with 11 bases left between them. As DNA, the CDR3 is TGTGCCAGCTCACCCAGGGAGGGGGCTGAAGCTTTCTTT. Translating it yields CASSPREGAEAFF. The variable domain in full, completed from reference TRBV18 and TRBJ1-1, reads NAGVMQNPRHLVRRRGQEARLRCSPMKGHSHVYWYRQLPEEGLKFMVYLQKENIIDESGMPKERFSAEFPKEGPSILRIQQVVRGDSAAYFCASSPREGAEAFFGQGTRLTVV.

The rearrangement uses TRBV10-3 and TRBJ1-1; D perhaps matches TRBD1 (6 bases). The germline V gene has CDR1 ENHRY and CDR2 SYGVKD. The V and J ends lost 0 bases and 5 bases respectively, with 10 bases between them. This CDR3 spans 14 amino acids. The CDR3 is CAISESTGRTEAFF. In DNA form, the CDR3 reads TGTGCCATCAGTGAGTCGACAGGCAGGACTGAAGCTTTCTTT.

The chain is built from TRBV28 and TRBJ2-7; a possible D gene is TRBD2 (7 bases). Trimming left V 6 bases short and J 1 base short, with 13 bases between. Germline V CDR1 and CDR2: MDHEN, SYDVKM. This CDR3 comprises 14 residues. CDR3 sequence (DNA): TGTGCCAGCAGCCCGGGGGGCAAATCCTACGAGCAGTACTTC. This gives the protein CASSPGGKSYEQYF.

The chain couples TRBV7-2 to TRBJ2-1; 12 bases agree with TRBD1. Losses at the gene ends were 4 bases for V and 5 bases for J; bases not matched to a gene: 6. Germline V lookup: CDR1 SGHTA, CDR2 FQGNSA. This CDR3 region has 16 residues. CDR3 in amino acids: CASSYGGTGGHNEQFF. In DNA form, the CDR3 reads TGTGCCAGCAGCTACGGCGGGACAGGGGGCCACAATGAGCAGTTCTTC.

J is TRBJ2-5 and V is TRBV29-1; 9 bases are a match to TRBD2. V shed 6 bases and J 6 bases; nucleotides not matched to a gene: 14. Germline V gene sequence: CDR1 SQVTM, CDR2 ANQGSEA. This CDR3 has 15 amino acids. The CDR3 region is CSVSAGRGGRKTQYF. The CDR3, as DNA: TGCAGCGTGTCAGCGGGGCGGGGGGGGCGGAAGACCCAGTACTTC.

The chain combines TRBV28 with TRBJ1-2; D uncertain. The CDR3 is made up of 14 amino acids. In germline, CDR1 is MDHEN, CDR2 SYDVKM. Deletions cut 8 bases from V and 5 bases from J, with 18 bases between. The CDR3 sequence: CASRSTGLAYGYTF. The CDR3 DNA reads as TGTGCCAGCCGTTCTACTGGACTGGCGTATGGCTACACCTTC.

The gene calls are TRBV27 and TRBJ1-1; weak D call: TRBD1 (6 bases). Between the trimmed V and J ends, which lost 5 bases and 3 bases, there was a span of 16 bases. The CDR3 spans 15 residues. The germline CDR1 and CDR2 sequences are MNHEY and SMNVEV (reference sequence). The CDR3 loop reads CASSRAGGVDTEAFF. The CDR3 bases are TGTGCCAGCAGTAGGGCGGGGGGCGTTGACACTGAAGCTTTCTTT.

Here the CDR3 DNA reads TGCGCCAGCTGTGGGCTAGCTACAGATACGCAGTATTTT. Its protein is CASCGLATDTQYF. V and J are TRBV10-1 and TRBJ2-3; D is possibly TRBD2 (5 bases). Germline V gene sequence: CDR1 WNHNN, CDR2 SYGVQD (reference sequence). Deletions cut 8 bases from V and 3 bases from J, with 12 bases between. This CDR3 region has 13 residues.